One sample yielded the 27 T cell receptor beta chains listed below, sequenced in a study of sequential checkpoint blockade in melanoma. Repertoires were generated with immunoSEQ multiplex PCR, while TCRdb's copy carries only in-frame clones and drops some. The profile shows about 13,000 clones, roughly four fifths of them singletons. Treatment defined: randomized to nivolumab then ipilimumab (arm A) or the reverse (arm B). The sample in question was CD8+ T cells sorted from blood (inferred from file names), obtained from a patient given nivolumab and ipilimumab in sequence. These receptors all come from a human patient with melanoma. Some clones in this sample may be carry-over from other donors' samples.

This clone was picked up a small number of times. The genes are TRBV10-3 and TRBJ1-1; 7 bases agree with TRBD1. The CDR3 length is 15 residues. With 3 bases clipped from V and 5 bases from J, the junction kept 9 bases outside the gene matches. The germline V gene has CDR1 ENHRY and CDR2 SYGVKD. The CDR3 DNA follows: TGTGCCATCAGTGACGGTAAGGGGGCAGGTACTGAAGCTTTCTTT. As protein: CAISDGKGAGTEAFF.

The V gene is TRBV7-6, the J gene TRBJ2-7; 8 bases line up with TRBD2. This CDR3 is 16 amino acids long. Germline V CDR1 and CDR2: SGHVS, FNYEAQ. V was clipped by 0 bases and J by 5 bases; unmatched bases: 9. The CDR3 DNA follows: TGTGCCAGCAGCTTAGCGTCGGGGGGGCGTCCAAACGAGCAGTACTTC. Encoded protein: CASSLASGGRPNEQYF.

The chain combines TRBV7-3 with TRBJ2-7; 11 nucleotides align to TRBD2. The CDR3 loop spans 15 amino acids. J was trimmed by 2 bases and V by 4 bases; bases with no gene match: 4. Germline loops: CDR1 SGHTA, CDR2 FQGTGA. CDR3: CASSSTSGVAYEQYF. The CDR3 DNA is TGTGCCAGCAGCTCGACTAGCGGGGTCGCCTACGAGCAGTACTTC.

In its sample, this clone was seen a few times. This rearrangement joins TRBV10-3 to TRBJ1-6; D perhaps matches TRBD1 (5 bases). V was pared by 4 bases and J by 8 bases, with 18 bases between. Germline V lookup: CDR1 ENHRY, CDR2 SYGVKD. The CDR3 spans 16 residues. The CDR3 region is CAISGRQGRVDSPLHF. In nucleotides, the CDR3 is TGTGCCATCAGTGGAAGGCAGGGTCGAGTTGATTCACCCCTCCACTTT.

The rearrangement uses TRBV4-3 and TRBJ1-2, with 7 bases fitting TRBD1. With V trimmed by 0 bases and J by 8 bases, 9 bases remained unmatched. Looked up from germline, CDR1 is LGHNA and CDR2 is YSLEER. The CDR3 is 15 amino acids. The DNA for the CDR3 is TGCGCCAGCAGCCAAGAGGGCCAGGGGGGTGAGGGCTACACCTTC. Its translation is CASSQEGQGGEGYTF.

This chain joins TRBV18 and TRBJ2-1; D possibly corresponds to TRBD1 (5 bases). Trimming removed 1 base from V and 4 bases from J, with 20 bases in between. The CDR3 runs 18 residues. The V gene's germline CDR1 is KGHSH and CDR2 LQKENI. In DNA, the CDR3 is TGTGCCAGCTCACCACTCTCGATGGACAAGGTCTGGTACAATGAGCAGTTCTTC. This codes for CASSPLSMDKVWYNEQFF. Looking up the rest from reference TRBV18 and TRBJ2-1 gives the full variable domain: NAGVMQNPRHLVRRRGQEARLRCSPMKGHSHVYWYRQLPEEGLKFMVYLQKENIIDESGMPKERFSAEFPKEGPSILRIQQVVRGDSAAYFCASSPLSMDKVWYNEQFFGPGTRLTVL.

This chain connects TRBV14 to TRBJ1-6; tentatively, D is TRBD1 (6 bases). CDR3 size: 14 residues. In germline, CDR1 is SGHDN, CDR2 FVKESK. V was clipped by 3 bases and J by 7 bases, with 10 bases between them. As DNA, the CDR3 is TGTGCCAGCAGCCAGAAGAGGGGGAATTCACCCCTCCACTTT. Translating it yields CASSQKRGNSPLHF.

The CDR3 coding sequence is TGTGCCAGCAGCTCCCTGACTAGCGGGGGAGCTTACCAAGAGACCCAGTACTTC. This encodes CASSSLTSGGAYQETQYF. The chain links TRBV7-2 to TRBJ2-5, with 12 bases matching TRBD2. The CDR3 length is 18 residues. CDR1 is SGHTA, CDR2 FQGNSA, per germline. The ends lost 4 bases at V and 0 bases at J; junction bases unmatched: 9.

This clone was observed a single time. This chain links TRBV15 with TRBJ2-7, with 7 bases identical to TRBD2. The junction had 5 bases not matched to a gene; V was cut back by 5 bases and J by 1 base. The CDR3 sequence is 14 residues long. Germline loops: CDR1 LNHNV, CDR2 YYDKDF (reference sequence). DNA for the CDR3: TGTGCCACCAGCGGGGCTAGCGGATCCTACGAGCAGTACTTC. This encodes CATSGASGSYEQYF.

The chain is built from TRBV4-1 and TRBJ1-1, with 7 bases lining up with TRBD1. The CDR3 is 15 residues long. Germline CDR1 MGHRA, CDR2 YSYEKL. The junction had 8 bases not matched to a gene; V was cut back by 2 bases and J by 5 bases. DNA of the CDR3: TGCGCCAGCAGCCAACAAGGGGGCGTCGATACTGAAGCTTTCTTT. It codes for CASSQQGGVDTEAFF.

The chain is built from TRBV7-6 and TRBJ1-1; the D gene is possibly TRBD1 (6 bases). The germline gives CDR1 SGHVS, CDR2 FNYEAQ. The germline V and J ends were trimmed by 3 bases and 4 bases, with 21 bases remaining between them. The CDR3 has 17 residues. This chain's CDR3 is CASSFSQQGVVLTEAFF. In nucleotides, the CDR3 is TGTGCCAGCAGCTTTAGTCAACAGGGCGTAGTTCTCACTGAAGCTTTCTTT.

The chain links TRBV4-2 to TRBJ2-3; TRBD2 aligns across 10 bases. The CDR3 has 16 amino acids. From germline, CDR1 is LGHNA and CDR2 YNFKEQ. V shed 1 base, J shed 11 bases, and the junction held 12 bases outside the gene matches. The CDR3 loop is CASSQGMQRGGLGQYF. The CDR3 DNA reads as TGTGCCAGCAGCCAAGGAATGCAGCGGGGGGGCCTCGGGCAGTATTTT.

The CDR3 region is CASSEAYSNQPQHF. The CDR3 bases are TGTGCCAGCAGTGAGGCGTATAGCAATCAGCCCCAGCATTTT. The rearrangement links TRBV28 to TRBJ1-5; no clear D gene. Germline CDR1 reads MDHEN; CDR2 reads SYDVKM. Trimming left V 5 bases short and J 0 bases short, with 8 bases between. The CDR3 runs 14 residues.

The rearrangement joins TRBV28 to TRBJ1-2; D is ambiguous. Trimming removed 1 base at V and 4 bases at J, with 4 bases between. This CDR3 contains 12 residues. CDR1 and CDR2 (germline): MDHEN, SYDVKM. This CDR3 is CASSLSVYGYTF. The CDR3 bases are TGTGCCAGCAGTTTATCGGTCTATGGCTACACCTTC.

This clone was seen once. V gene TRBV19 combines with J gene TRBJ2-5, with TRBD2 matching 7 bases. The germline CDR1 and CDR2 sequences are LNHDA and SQIVND (reference sequence). The CDR3 is 16 amino acids. Losses at the gene ends were 4 bases for V and 9 bases for J; bases not matched to a gene: 17. In nucleotides, the CDR3 is TGTGCCAGTAGTACCGCCGCCGCGGGAAGGAGCGGGGCCCAGTACTTC. Amino acid sequence: CASSTAAAGRSGAQYF.

The rearrangement joins TRBV13 to TRBJ1-2, with 7 bases lining up with TRBD1. The length of the CDR3 is 13 residues. V trimming: 5 bases; J trimming: 8 bases; junction bases outside the gene matches: 8. In germline, CDR1 is PRHDT, CDR2 FYEKMQ (reference sequence). In DNA, the CDR3 is TGTGCCAGCAGCGGACAGGACAGTGAGGGCTACACCTTC. It specifies CASSGQDSEGYTF.

This clone was counted between two and nine times. This sample includes further DNA sequences coding for the same CDR3. This chain joins TRBV19 and TRBJ2-1, with D possibly matching TRBD2 (7 bases). Trimming stripped 3 bases from V and 7 bases from J, with 16 bases between. The CDR3 runs to 15 residues. The germline V gene has CDR1 LNHDA and CDR2 SQIVND (reference sequence). The CDR3 coding sequence is TGTGCCAGTAGTATTGGGGGGGGCGCACGTAATGAGCAGTTCTTC. Residues: CASSIGGGARNEQFF.

The gene calls are TRBV7-9 and TRBJ1-2; possible D gene TRBD1, 6 bases. Germline values: CDR1 SEHNR, CDR2 FQNEAQ (reference sequence). CDR3 length: 13 residues. The V end lost 5 bases, the J end lost 2 bases, and 9 bases lay between the germline ends. CDR3 sequence reads: CASSPTGNYGYTF. CDR3 DNA: TGTGCCAGCAGCCCCACAGGGAACTATGGCTACACCTTC.

J is TRBJ2-3 and V is TRBV7-9, with 13 bases that match TRBD2. Per the germline V gene, CDR1 is SEHNR and CDR2 is FQNEAQ (reference sequence). This CDR3 has 19 residues. The V and J ends lost 3 bases and 5 bases, in that order; junction bases with no gene match: 14. As DNA, the CDR3 is TGTGCCAGCAGCTTCGGACTAGCGGGGGACCCTCGAAACAGAGATACGCAGTATTTT. Its protein is CASSFGLAGDPRNRDTQYF.

The gene calls are TRBV6-5 and TRBJ2-1; tentative D call: TRBD1 (6 bases). V was shortened by 7 bases and J by 8 bases, with 12 bases between the two germline ends. This CDR3 spans 12 amino acids. Germline V gene data show CDR1 as MNHEY and CDR2 as SVGAGI. The CDR3 DNA reads as TGTGCCAGCAACAACCAGGGGTATGAGCAGTTCTTC. Its translation is CASNNQGYEQFF.

The CDR3 coding sequence is TGTGCCAGCAGTTACTCGACTAAGGGAGGCACTGAAGCTTTCTTT. Protein product: CASSYSTKGGTEAFF. The chain employs TRBV6-5 and TRBJ1-1; D call uncertain. Deletions cut 0 bases from V and 4 bases from J, with 12 bases between. CDR1 and CDR2 (germline): MNHEY, SVGAGI. The CDR3 runs to 15 residues.

Only a few counts were recorded for this clone. This CDR3 is CASSQDWKGTNSPLHF. CDR3 DNA sequence: TGCGCCAGCAGCCAAGATTGGAAAGGGACAAATTCACCCCTCCACTTT. The chain carries TRBV4-3 and TRBJ1-6, with a tentative D call TRBD1 (6 bases). The CDR3 covers 16 residues. Germline CDR1 and CDR2: LGHNA and YSLEER. The V gene lost 0 bases and the J gene lost 7 bases, with 13 bases spanning the gap.

The chain couples TRBV27 to TRBJ1-1; D remains unclear. This CDR3 comprises 13 residues. Germline loops: CDR1 MNHEY, CDR2 SMNVEV (reference sequence). V lost 3 bases and J 8 bases, leaving 13 bases between the germline ends. The CDR3 region is CASSFSLGREAFF. CDR3 bases: TGTGCCAGCAGTTTCTCATTGGGCAGAGAAGCTTTCTTT.

This clone showed up just a few times. Here the CDR3 DNA reads TGTGCCAGCACGGGACAGGGAGACACTGAAGCTTTCTTT. Protein product: CASTGQGDTEAFF. The chain has TRBV27 and TRBJ1-1; 9 nucleotides align to TRBD1. Germline lookup yields CDR1 MNHEY and CDR2 SMNVEV (reference sequence). The J segment lost 3 bases and the V segment lost 7 bases, leaving 3 bases of the junction unmatched. The CDR3 runs to 13 residues.

This chain connects TRBV20-1 to TRBJ1-2; maybe TRBD1 (5 bases). From germline, CDR1 is DFQATT and CDR2 SNEGSKA (reference sequence). Trimming pared 5 bases from V and 7 bases from J, leaving 11 bases between. The CDR3 contains 11 residues. The CDR3 here is CSAVRESGYTF. The CDR3 DNA is TGCAGTGCTGTCAGGGAATCTGGCTACACCTTC.

Regarding this clone: Relative to the germline gene, one junction end is altered; a read error may explain this. The CDR3 DNA reads TGTGCCAGCAGCTCCCTCGAGTGGGACAGCAAAAGACGTGTGTCCTTC. Its translation: CASSSLEWDSKRRVSF. The chain uses TRBV7-8 and TRBJ1-2; TRBD1 agrees at 7 bases. The CDR3 spans 16 residues. Per germline, CDR1 SGHVS and CDR2 FQNEAQ.

This clone was found a few times. The chain carries TRBV5-4 and TRBJ1-3; D is perhaps TRBD1 (5 bases). Deletions cut 0 bases from V and 2 bases from J, with 9 bases between. Germline loops: CDR1 SGHNT, CDR2 YYREEE (reference sequence). CDR3 size: 15 residues. CDR3 sequence: CASSLEAGTGNTIYF. The CDR3 bases are TGTGCCAGCAGCTTGGAGGCAGGGACTGGAAACACCATATATTTT.